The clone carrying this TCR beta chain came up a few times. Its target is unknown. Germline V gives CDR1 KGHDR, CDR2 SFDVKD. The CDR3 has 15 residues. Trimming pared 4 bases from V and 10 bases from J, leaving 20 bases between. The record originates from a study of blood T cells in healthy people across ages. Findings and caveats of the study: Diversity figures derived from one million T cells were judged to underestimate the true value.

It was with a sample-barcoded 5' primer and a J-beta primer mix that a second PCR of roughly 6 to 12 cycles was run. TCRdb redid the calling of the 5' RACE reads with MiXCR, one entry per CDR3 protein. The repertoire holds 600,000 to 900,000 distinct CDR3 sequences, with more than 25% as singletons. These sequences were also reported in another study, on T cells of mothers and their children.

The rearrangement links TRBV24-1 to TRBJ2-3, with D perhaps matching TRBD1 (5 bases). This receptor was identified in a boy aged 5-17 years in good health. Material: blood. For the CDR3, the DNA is TGTGCCACCAGTGACTCGAGGACCGAGGCCAGGGCGCAGTATTTT. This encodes CATSDSRTEARAQYF.